One sample yielded the 24 T cell receptor beta chains listed below, sequenced in a study of blood T cell repertoires in COVID-19. Data came from immunoSEQ multiplex PCR; TCRdb stores just in-frame clones and leaves some out. This sample has 330,000 or so clones, with about 87% found just once. Sequencing was done on a sample of peripheral blood. The source of these receptors is a man aged 30 to 39 with COVID-19, enrolled during active disease.

The chain combines TRBV5-5 with TRBJ2-1; tentatively, D is TRBD2 (5 bases). Germline CDR1 is SGHKS and CDR2 is YYEKEE (reference sequence). V shed 4 bases and J shed 9 bases, with 17 bases lying between them. This CDR3 has 14 residues. DNA of the CDR3: TGTGCCAGCAGCCCGGGATACCCTGCGAGTGAGCAGTTCTTC. Translating it yields CASSPGYPASEQFF.

The chain carries TRBV28 and TRBJ2-3; the match to TRBD1 covers 12 bases. This CDR3 contains 16 residues. The germline CDR1 and CDR2 sequences are MDHEN and SYDVKM. Trimming cost V 2 bases and J 5 bases; bases outside gene matches: 5. CDR3 amino acids: CASSLTGQGAIDTQYF. Here the CDR3 DNA reads TGTGCCAGCAGTTTAACGGGACAGGGGGCCATAGATACGCAGTATTTT. Full variable domain (rest looked up from reference TRBV28 and TRBJ2-3): DVKVTQSSRYLVKRTGEKVFLECVQDMDHENMFWYRQDPGLGLRLIYFSYDVKMKEKGDIPEGYSVSREKKERFSLILESASTNQTSMYLCASSLTGQGAIDTQYFGPGTRLTVL.

Points on this clone: At one boundary the junction diverges from the germline segment, which might be a read error. The chain uses TRBV18 and TRBJ2-1, with D uncertain. The CDR3 runs to 15 residues. CDR1 is KGHSH and CDR2 is LQKENI in the germline V gene. The CDR3 is CASSPPMSSYNEQFF. In nucleotides, the CDR3 is TGTGCCAGCTCCCCACCAATGAGCTCCTACAATGAGCAGTTCTTC.

The chain couples TRBV7-3 to TRBJ2-5; possible D gene TRBD1, 5 bases. Per the germline V gene, CDR1 is SGHTA and CDR2 is FQGTGA. V gave up 5 bases and J gave up 1 base, with 11 bases separating them. This CDR3 spans 14 amino acids. CDR3 nucleotide sequence: TGTGCCAGCAGCCCGCAGGGATCCCAAGAGACCCAGTACTTC. Its protein is CASSPQGSQETQYF.

This sequence joins TRBV2 and TRBJ1-6, with a weak D call TRBD1 (5 bases). This CDR3 is 12 amino acids long. Germline assignment: CDR1 SNHLY and CDR2 FYNNEI. Trimming cost V 7 bases and J 9 bases, with 10 bases left between them. CDR3 sequence (DNA): TGTGCCAGCACCCAGGGTTTTTCACCCCTCCACTTT. Translating it yields CASTQGFSPLHF.

This clone was counted once. Here the CDR3 DNA reads TGTGCCAGCACTCCGGCTAGCGCTACTACCCACTACGAGCAGTACTTC. Protein product: CASTPASATTHYEQYF. The chain uses TRBV28 and TRBJ2-7, with D possibly TRBD2 on 6 matching bases. V gave up 7 bases and J gave up 3 bases, with 22 bases separating them. The CDR3 runs 16 residues. Germline V CDR1 and CDR2: MDHEN, SYDVKM.

The chain employs TRBV3-1 (or the pseudogene TRBV3-2) and TRBJ2-3; 7 bases fit TRBD1. The CDR3 runs to 16 residues. Trimming cost V 5 bases and J 5 bases; bases outside gene matches: 13. Germline CDR1 reads LGHDT; CDR2 reads YNNKEL (reference sequence). The CDR3 bases are TGTGCCAGCAGCGAAACAGGGGCCCGGGGCGTAGATACGCAGTATTTT. Protein sequence: CASSETGARGVDTQYF.

This chain links TRBV6-2 or TRBV6-3 with TRBJ2-3; D call uncertain. Germline V CDR1 and CDR2: MNHEY, SVGEGT. The V gene lost 2 bases and the J gene lost 4 bases, with 13 bases spanning the gap. This CDR3 comprises 15 residues. The CDR3 sequence is CASSYVHGLADTQYF. DNA of the CDR3: TGTGCCAGCAGTTACGTACATGGCCTCGCAGATACGCAGTATTTT.

Regarding this clone: The identical CDR3 is also encoded by other nucleotide sequences in the sample. This chain connects TRBV24-1 to TRBJ2-7; the match to TRBD1 covers 9 bases. CDR1 is KGHDR, CDR2 SFDVKD, per germline. The junction had 7 bases not matched to a gene; V was cut back by 4 bases and J by 4 bases. The CDR3 covers 15 residues. This chain's CDR3 is CATSDPGTGIYEQYF. The CDR3 bases are TGTGCCACCAGTGACCCCGGGACAGGGATATACGAGCAGTACTTC.

The chain has TRBV7-2 and TRBJ2-1; 12 bases fit TRBD1. The CDR3 runs to 19 residues. Germline CDR1 reads SGHTA; CDR2 reads FQGNSA. V was clipped by 7 bases and J by 8 bases; unmatched bases: 21. The CDR3 DNA sequence: TGTGCCAGCATCCTTAGAGGGACAGGGGGCGGTACGGGTTTCGATGAGCAGTTCTTC. Its translation: CASILRGTGGGTGFDEQFF.

This chain joins TRBV3-1 (or the pseudogene TRBV3-2) and TRBJ1-2; maybe TRBD1 (5 bases). CDR1 LGHDT and CDR2 YNNKEL come from the germline V gene (reference sequence). With 1 base removed from V and 2 bases from J, the gap between germline ends came to 11 bases. The CDR3 consists of 15 residues. The CDR3 loop reads CASSQVGDGNYGYTF. The CDR3 region has the DNA TGTGCCAGCAGCCAAGTAGGGGATGGGAACTATGGCTACACCTTC.

V usage is TRBV7-8 and J usage is TRBJ2-3; D not resolved. Trimming took off 5 bases at V and 0 bases at J, with 3 bases between the two ends. The CDR3 sequence is 12 residues long. Germline loops: CDR1 SGHVS, CDR2 FQNEAQ. The CDR3 sequence: CASSPSTDTQYF. DNA of the CDR3: TGTGCCAGCAGCCCGAGCACAGATACGCAGTATTTT.

The V gene is TRBV6-6, the J gene TRBJ1-1, with 8 bases lining up with TRBD1. CDR1 is MNHNY, CDR2 SVGAGI, per germline (reference sequence). J gave up 3 bases and V 0 bases, and 6 bases lay outside the gene matches. The CDR3 consists of 16 residues. In DNA form, the CDR3 reads TGTGCCAGCAGTTACTCTCCAGGGGGCGGCTACACTGAAGCTTTCTTT. Translation: CASSYSPGGGYTEAFF.

The chain recombines TRBV7-9 with TRBJ1-5; D might be TRBD1 (6 bases). Trimming took off 1 base at V and 4 bases at J, with 11 bases between the two ends. Germline V gene data show CDR1 as SEHNR and CDR2 as FQNEAQ (reference sequence). This CDR3 has 15 residues. CDR3 sequence reads: CASSLGLTGNQPQHF. CDR3 sequence (DNA): TGTGCCAGCAGCTTAGGATTAACAGGGAATCAGCCCCAGCATTTT. The full variable domain, completed using reference TRBV7-9 and TRBJ1-5, is DTGVSQNPRHKITKRGQNVTFRCDPISEHNRLYWYRQTLGQGPEFLTYFQNEAQLEKSRLLSDRFSAERPKGSFSTLEIQRTEQGDSAMYLCASSLGLTGNQPQHFGDGTRLSIL.

The V and J genes are TRBV19 and TRBJ1-1, with 8 nucleotides matching TRBD1. CDR1 LNHDA and CDR2 SQIVND come from the germline V gene (reference sequence). CDR3 size: 17 residues. J was trimmed by 5 bases and V by 0 bases; bases with no gene match: 11. DNA for the CDR3: TGTGCCAGTAGTATAGACCGCGGACAGGGAGGGAGGACTGAAGCTTTCTTT. It is translated as CASSIDRGQGGRTEAFF.

The chain is built from TRBV4-2 and TRBJ2-1; D remains ambiguous. The length of the CDR3 is 13 residues. The V end lost 0 bases, the J end lost 12 bases, and 12 bases lay between the germline ends. Germline values: CDR1 LGHNA, CDR2 YNFKEQ. DNA for the CDR3: TGTGCCAGCAGCCAAGATGAGATAGATCGGCAGTTCTTC. Translation gives CASSQDEIDRQFF.

The chain employs TRBV27 and TRBJ2-4, with 11 bases lining up with TRBD2. With 4 bases clipped from V and 7 bases from J, the junction kept 6 bases outside the gene matches. Germline CDR1 MNHEY, CDR2 SMNVEV (reference sequence). The CDR3 has 15 residues. The CDR3 DNA reads as TGTGCCAGCAGTTCGACTAGCGGGATGTTTAACATTCAGTACTTC. As protein: CASSSTSGMFNIQYF.

The genes are TRBV5-6 and TRBJ2-3; TRBD2 is a possible D gene (5 bases). The CDR3 sequence is 13 residues long. Trimming left V 0 bases short and J 5 bases short, with 7 bases between. Germline V lookup: CDR1 SGHDT, CDR2 YYEEEE. CDR3 nucleotides: TGTGCCAGCAGCTTGGACCGGGGAGATACGCAGTATTTT. Its translation: CASSLDRGDTQYF.

This sequence joins TRBV10-3 and TRBJ1-6, with D perhaps matching TRBD1 (6 bases). Germline values: CDR1 ENHRY, CDR2 SYGVKD. The CDR3 has 15 amino acids. V lost 2 bases and J lost 10, with 15 bases in between. Written as DNA, the CDR3 is TGTGCCATCAGTGAGGGGGGGGCCGAGCAATCACCCCTCCACTTT. Amino acids: CAISEGGAEQSPLHF.

This CDR3 is CASHGRRDNEQFF. CDR3 nucleotide sequence: TGCGCCAGCCATGGACGGCGGGACAATGAGCAGTTCTTC. The V call is TRBV10-2, the J call TRBJ2-1, with a weak D call TRBD2 (5 bases). V lost 8 bases to trimming and J lost 5 bases, with 13 bases between them. From germline, CDR1 is WSHSY and CDR2 SAAADI. The length of the CDR3 is 13 residues.

A single count supports this clone. This sequence joins TRBV18 and TRBJ2-7, with D possibly being TRBD2 (5 bases). V lost 2 bases and J lost 0, with 11 bases in between. The V gene's germline CDR1 is KGHSH and CDR2 LQKENI. The CDR3 length is 15 residues. Written as DNA, the CDR3 is TGTGCCAGCTCACCAAGGGAGAAGAGCTCCTACGAGCAGTACTTC. Amino acids: CASSPREKSSYEQYF.

This chain links TRBV7-3 with TRBJ2-5; D is possibly TRBD1 (5 bases). Per germline, CDR1 SGHTA and CDR2 FQGTGA. This CDR3 has 14 amino acids. V was pared by 5 bases and J by 5 bases, with 15 bases between. This CDR3 is CASSREGVRETQYF. As DNA, the CDR3 is TGTGCCAGCAGCCGCGAAGGGGTACGGGAGACCCAGTACTTC.

The chain has TRBV7-2 and TRBJ2-5; 8 positions match TRBD1. The CDR3 has 14 residues. CDR1 is SGHTA, CDR2 FQGNSA, per germline. The ends lost 5 bases at V and 5 bases at J; junction bases unmatched: 7. The CDR3 DNA follows: TGTGCCAGCAGCCACGGACAGGGCGGGGAGACCCAGTACTTC. It codes for CASSHGQGGETQYF.

This rearrangement joins TRBV18 to TRBJ1-5; 9 bases agree with TRBD1. The CDR3 totals 18 residues. CDR1 and CDR2 from the germline V gene are KGHSH and LQKENI. V shed 4 bases and J 2 bases; nucleotides not matched to a gene: 12. This CDR3 is CASSLDRGGFMGNQPQHF. The CDR3 DNA reads TGTGCCAGCTCACTGGACAGGGGAGGTTTTATGGGCAATCAGCCCCAGCATTTT.